This TCR beta chain derives from a study of shared clonotypes between healthy human individuals. The deep-level immunoSEQ assay was used. TCRdb keeps only in-frame clones here, not all; method: immunoSEQ multiplex PCR. The table has under 600,000 clones, approximately 95% seen once. Study observations and caveats: A handful of donors shared approximately 5% of their naive CD4 clonotypes. Non-shared clonotypes were found to have lower generation probabilities than the clonotypes that were shared by all four of the sorted-subset donors.

About this clone itself: What it binds is unknown.

Per germline, CDR1 KGHSY and CDR2 FQNENV. CDR3 length: 17 residues. The germline V and J ends were trimmed by 6 bases and 6 bases, with 26 bases remaining between them. The receptor's source is a woman in her thirties in good health. The J gene is TRBJ1-2, the V gene TRBV16; maybe TRBD1 (5 bases). Sequencing was done on a sample of naive CD4+ T cells sorted from blood. This sample's subset: CD45RA+ positively selected. Here the CDR3 reads CASSPPLGGATYNGYTF. CDR3 DNA: TGTGCCAGCAGTCCACCCTTGGGAGGGGCCACCTACAATGGCTACACCTTC. The full variable domain, rest sourced from reference TRBV16 and TRBJ1-2, is GEEVAQTPKHLVRGEGQKAKLYCAPIKGHSYVFWYQQVLKNEFKFLISFQNENVFDETGMPKERFSAKCLPNSPCSLEIQATKLEDSAVYFCASSPPLGGATYNGYTFGSGTRLTVV.